The clone carrying this T cell receptor beta chain has ten or more counts. The CDR3 runs 15 residues. Germline CDR1 and CDR2: SGHAT and FQNNGV. Trimming pared 4 bases from V and 4 bases from J, leaving 17 bases between. This sample stems from a study of HIV-infected children after antiretroviral therapy interruption. Specified treatment: PENTA 11 planned treatment interruption arm or continuous ART arm. Unique molecular identifiers were included in an RNA-based 3' RACE TCR library. MiXCR was run by TCRdb on the 3' RACE reads, yielding one entry per CDR3 protein. The table has more than 40,000 distinct CDR3 sequences, around 4.5% seen once.

The receptor's source is a pool of human donors with HIV. The chain is built from TRBV11-2 and TRBJ2-7; D call uncertain. The sample was CD45RA+ CD4+ T cells from PBMCs, pooled from several time points, taken from a donor given antiretroviral therapy, either interrupted or continuous. Subset of the sample: naive CD4+ CD45RA+ CD45RO- T cells. CDR3 DNA sequence: TGTGCCAGCAGCTCTCCGTCACTGGGCGGATACGAGCAGTACTTC. Amino acid sequence: CASSSPSLGGYEQYF.